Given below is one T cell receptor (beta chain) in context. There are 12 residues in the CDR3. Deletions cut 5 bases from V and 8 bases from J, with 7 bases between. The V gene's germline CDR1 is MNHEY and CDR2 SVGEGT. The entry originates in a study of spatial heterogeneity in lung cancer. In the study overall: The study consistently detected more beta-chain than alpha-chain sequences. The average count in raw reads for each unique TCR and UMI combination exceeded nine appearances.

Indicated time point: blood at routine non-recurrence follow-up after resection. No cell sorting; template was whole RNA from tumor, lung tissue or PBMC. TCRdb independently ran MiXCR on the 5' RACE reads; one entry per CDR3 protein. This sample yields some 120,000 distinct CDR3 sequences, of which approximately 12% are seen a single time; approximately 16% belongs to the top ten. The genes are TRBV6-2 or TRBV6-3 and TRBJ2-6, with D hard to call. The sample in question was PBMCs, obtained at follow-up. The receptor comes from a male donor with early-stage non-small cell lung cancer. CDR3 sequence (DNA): TGTGCCAGCAGTCTCCCCCCCAACGTCCTGACTTTC. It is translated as CASSLPPNVLTF.